The 20 T cell receptor beta chains listed next were all sequenced from one sample in a study of molecular identifiers for immune sequencing clone quantification. MiXCR was run by TCRdb on the PCR reads, yielding one entry per CDR3 protein. The data contain 460,000 or so distinct CDR3 sequences, 25% of them seen just once; the ten biggest clones take up roughly 0.77%. Sequencing used naive CD8+ T cells from blood, with Jurkat cell RNA spiked in. Subset in this sample: FACS-sorted CD8+CD4-CCR7+CD45RA+ naive T cells. Every receptor here comes from a human donor in good health. Some libraries in this study had Jurkat cell RNA spiked in.

J is TRBJ1-2 and V is TRBV7-9; D remains ambiguous. The CDR3 runs 16 residues. Trimming stripped 3 bases from V and 4 bases from J, with 18 bases between. Germline V gene sequence: CDR1 SEHNR, CDR2 FQNEAQ (reference sequence). This CDR3 reads CASSLANSGGSYGYTF. The CDR3 nucleotides read TGTGCCAGCAGCTTGGCCAATTCAGGCGGAAGCTATGGCTACACCTTC.

The chain employs TRBV27 and TRBJ1-4; D is unresolved. CDR1 MNHEY and CDR2 SMNVEV come from the germline V gene (reference sequence). The CDR3 covers 15 residues. V was pared by 0 bases and J by 5 bases, with 10 bases between. The CDR3 DNA is TGTGCCAGCAGTTTATCTGCTCAGGCCAATGAAAAACTGTTTTTT. Translated, it gives CASSLSAQANEKLFF.

The table lists this clonotype with many counts. The V and J genes are TRBV11-2 and TRBJ1-4; no firm D call. Germline V gives CDR1 SGHAT, CDR2 FQNNGV. The CDR3 runs 12 residues. V shed 3 bases and J shed 7 bases, with 6 bases lying between them. CDR3 amino acids: CASSFMGEKLFF. Written as DNA, the CDR3 is TGTGCCAGCAGCTTTATGGGTGAAAAACTGTTTTTT.

The rearrangement uses TRBV6-5 and TRBJ2-2; D is possibly TRBD1 (6 bases). The CDR3 is made up of 16 amino acids. V lost 0 bases, J lost 4 bases, and 12 bases lay in between. Germline CDR1 is MNHEY and CDR2 is SVGAGI. CDR3 region: CASSYSVSRGTGELFF. CDR3 DNA sequence: TGTGCCAGCAGTTACTCGGTATCCAGGGGCACCGGGGAGCTGTTTTTT.

V and J are TRBV6-2 or TRBV6-3 and TRBJ2-1, with D maybe TRBD2 (6 bases). CDR3 size: 15 residues. The V gene's germline CDR1 is MNHEY and CDR2 SVGEGT. V was pared by 5 bases and J by 0 bases, with 11 bases between. The CDR3 here is CASSRAGSSYNEQFF. CDR3 DNA sequence: TGTGCCAGCAGTCGGGCGGGGAGCTCCTACAATGAGCAGTTCTTC.

Comments on this clonotype: An end of the junction does not agree with germline; a read error may underlie this. The chain carries TRBV7-8 and TRBJ2-5, with 8 positions matching TRBD1. The CDR3 consists of 14 residues. Germline CDR1 and CDR2: SGHVS and FQNEAQ. CDR3: CASSTDREQETHYF. The CDR3 DNA follows: TGTGCCAGCAGCACGGACAGGGAACAAGAGACCCACTACTTC.

Remarks on this clonotype: A much larger clone differs from this one at a single base, so this may be a read error. This chain uses TRBV7-9 with TRBJ2-7; the match to TRBD2 covers 11 bases. Trimming removed 4 bases from V and 9 bases from J; junction bases left unmatched: 8. Germline CDR1 is SEHNR and CDR2 is FQNEAQ (reference sequence). This CDR3 has 14 residues. CDR3 coding DNA: TGTGCCAGCAGCTCTACTAGCGGGAGTAACGGGCAGTACTTC. Its protein product is CASSSTSGSNGQYF.

This clonotype was counted ten times or more. This chain joins TRBV6-5 and TRBJ2-3; 13 bases map to TRBD2. V shed 5 bases, J shed 5 bases, and the junction held 4 bases outside the gene matches. The CDR3 extends over 15 amino acids. Germline-derived CDR1 and CDR2 are MNHEY and SVGAGI. The CDR3 DNA reads as TGTGCCAGCAGTGCCTGGACTAGCGGGGGAGATACGCAGTATTTT. It yields the protein CASSAWTSGGDTQYF.

This clonotype was found many times. The chain combines TRBV5-1 with TRBJ1-1; a weak D match, TRBD1 (5 bases). Trimming stripped 0 bases from V and 5 bases from J, with 11 bases between. Germline V gene data show CDR1 as SGHRS and CDR2 as YFSETQ. There are 14 residues in the CDR3. CDR3 DNA sequence: TGCGCCAGCAGCTTGGATTGGGGGATGACTGAAGCTTTCTTT. It codes for CASSLDWGMTEAFF.

The chain links TRBV12-3 or TRBV12-4 to TRBJ1-2, with D possibly being TRBD1 (5 bases). Trimming shortened V by 0 bases and J by 4 bases, and 18 bases separated the two germline ends. CDR3 length equals 17 residues. CDR3 nucleotides: TGTGCCAGCAGTTTAGCTTTTAACAGGACGCATCGCTATGGCTACACCTTC. As protein: CASSLAFNRTHRYGYTF.

This rearrangement joins TRBV27 to TRBJ2-5; 9 bases line up with TRBD1. This CDR3 is 15 amino acids long. The germline V gene has CDR1 MNHEY and CDR2 SMNVEV (reference sequence). Losses at the gene ends were 6 bases for V and 8 bases for J; bases not matched to a gene: 13. Here the CDR3 DNA reads TGTGCCAGCAGCCCGGGACAGGGTCTAAGAGTTACCCAGTACTTC. Translated, it gives CASSPGQGLRVTQYF.

This clonotype was observed a few times. The chain carries TRBV6-2 or TRBV6-3 and TRBJ2-7; D call uncertain. Germline loops: CDR1 MNHEY, CDR2 SVGEGT. The CDR3 spans 13 residues. V lost 0 bases and J lost 4, with 7 bases in between. CDR3 loop: CASSYSKPYEQYF. The CDR3 DNA follows: TGTGCCAGCAGTTACTCGAAGCCTTACGAGCAGTACTTC.

This chain joins TRBV19 and TRBJ1-3; no firm D call. The CDR3 is 11 residues long. Trimming removed 9 bases at V and 7 bases at J, with 10 bases between. Per the germline V gene, CDR1 is LNHDA and CDR2 is SQIVND (reference sequence). Here the CDR3 reads CASPSVNTIYF. DNA of the CDR3: TGTGCCAGCCCCAGCGTGAACACCATATATTTT.

J is TRBJ2-2 and V is TRBV12-3 or TRBV12-4, with TRBD2 matching over 10 bases. V trimming: 5 bases; J trimming: 3 bases; junction bases outside the gene matches: 6. The CDR3 has 16 amino acids. The DNA of the CDR3 is TGTGCCAGCAGTCCCGGAGCGGGAGGGTACACCGGGGAGCTGTTTTTT. Translating it yields CASSPGAGGYTGELFF.

The chain links TRBV9 to TRBJ2-5, with 13 bases that match TRBD2. This CDR3 has 17 residues. Germline assignment: CDR1 SGDLS and CDR2 YYNGEE. V gave up 5 bases and J gave up 5 bases; unmatched junction bases: 12. The CDR3 DNA is TGTGCCAGCAGTACCCGAGGACTAGCGGGAGTGGGGGAGACCCAGTACTTC. The encoded protein is CASSTRGLAGVGETQYF.

This clonotype was detected only once. A much bigger clone sits one base away, suggesting this may be a read error. The V and J genes are TRBV4-1 and TRBJ1-1; 7 bases are a match to TRBD1. This CDR3 has 14 residues. Germline V CDR1 and CDR2: MGHRA, YSYEKL. Trimming cost V 2 bases and J 3 bases; bases outside gene matches: 3. CDR3 protein: CASSQLTGHTEAFF. CDR3 in DNA: TGCGCCAGCAGCCAACTGACAGGGCACACTGAAGCTTTCTTT.

About this clonotype itself: Germline and junction disagree at one end, which may indicate a read error. This chain links TRBV7-9 with TRBJ1-5; 7 positions match TRBD1. Per germline, CDR1 SEHNR and CDR2 FQNEAQ (reference sequence). The CDR3 is made up of 14 amino acids. CDR3 DNA sequence: TGTGCCGGCAGCCCACAGGGGAGCAATCAGCCCCAGCATTTT. Residues: CAGSPQGSNQPQHF.

V gene TRBV6-2 or TRBV6-3 combines with J gene TRBJ2-1; D may be TRBD1 (5 bases). Germline lookup yields CDR1 MNHEY and CDR2 SVGEGT. The CDR3 is made up of 16 amino acids. Trimming removed 0 bases at V and 2 bases at J, with 11 bases between. The CDR3 DNA sequence: TGTGCCAGCAGTTACTCTGACAGCAGTCCCTACAATGAGCAGTTCTTC. It yields the protein CASSYSDSSPYNEQFF.

This clonotype was counted only a few times. V gene TRBV27 combines with J gene TRBJ1-2, with D maybe TRBD1 (6 bases). V was pared by 0 bases and J by 0 bases, with 8 bases between. CDR1 and CDR2 from the germline V gene are MNHEY and SMNVEV (reference sequence). This CDR3 has 15 residues. Here the CDR3 reads CASSLSGTPNYGYTF. CDR3 nucleotide sequence: TGTGCCAGCAGTTTATCGGGGACACCTAACTATGGCTACACCTTC.

In DNA form, the CDR3 reads TGTGCCAGTAGTTCATCGTGGGGGCCTGGCTACACCTTC. This gives the protein CASSSSWGPGYTF. The chain uses TRBV19 and TRBJ1-2; perhaps TRBD1 as D (6 bases). The CDR3 runs to 13 residues. Germline CDR1 reads LNHDA; CDR2 reads SQIVND (reference sequence). Deletions cut 5 bases from V and 7 bases from J, with 14 bases between.